This T cell receptor beta chain originates from a study of blood T cell repertoires in COVID-19. This clone was seen only a few times. The germline gives CDR1 MDHEN, CDR2 SYDVKM. V shed 2 bases, J shed 3 bases, and the junction held 12 bases outside the gene matches. The CDR3 sequence is 18 residues long. Original analysis: Estimation of nucleated cell counts was performed using reference gene primer amplification. Generated by immunoSEQ multiplex PCR, the TCRdb table keeps only in-frame clones and is missing some. The V and J calls and the clone size are those of that table, but D and trimming were determined from the DNA. Of around 480,000 clones listed, 88% are singletons.

This TCR was recovered from a woman between 50 and 59 years old with COVID-19, enrolled during active disease. This chain connects TRBV28 to TRBJ1-1, with TRBD1 identical over 10 bases. Sequencing used peripheral blood. CDR3 in amino acids: CASSLTPTGGATDTEAFF. CDR3 nucleotides: TGTGCCAGCAGTTTAACCCCGACAGGGGGCGCTACGGACACTGAAGCTTTCTTT.